Below, 18 T cell receptor beta chains from the same sample are listed, as sequenced in a study of shared clonotypes between healthy human individuals. Some clones are missing from TCRdb's copy, which holds only in-frame ones; the method was immunoSEQ multiplex PCR. This sample has fewer than 850,000 clones, with around 91% found just once. The sequencing sample was made of memory CD8+ T cells from PBMCs. Subset: CD45RO+ cells pooled with CCR7-negative TemRA cells. The receptors come from a man between 18 and 35 years old in good health. Some clones in this sample may be carry-over from other donors' samples.

The V call is TRBV4-3, the J call TRBJ2-7, with 7 bases identical to TRBD2. The germline V gene has CDR1 LGHNA and CDR2 YSLEER. The J segment lost 3 bases and the V segment lost 3 bases, leaving 11 bases of the junction unmatched. The CDR3 spans 16 residues. The CDR3 loop reads CASSQAPGLIRYEQYF. The CDR3 DNA sequence: TGCGCCAGCAGCCAGGCTCCGGGACTAATTCGCTACGAGCAGTACTTC.

The rearrangement joins TRBV28 to TRBJ2-3; D ambiguous. The ends were cut back, 5 bases at V and 2 bases at J, with 11 bases in the middle. From germline, CDR1 is MDHEN and CDR2 SYDVKM. This CDR3 has 14 residues. The CDR3 region has the DNA TGTGCCAGCAGTCCCCGCAGGATCACAGATACGCAGTATTTT. Protein sequence: CASSPRRITDTQYF. Variable domain in full (rest from reference TRBV28 and TRBJ2-3): DVKVTQSSRYLVKRTGEKVFLECVQDMDHENMFWYRQDPGLGLRLIYFSYDVKMKEKGDIPEGYSVSREKKERFSLILESASTNQTSMYLCASSPRRITDTQYFGPGTRLTVL.

The rearrangement links TRBV7-2 to TRBJ2-5, with D possibly being TRBD2 (6 bases). The CDR3 loop spans 14 amino acids. The germline V gene has CDR1 SGHTA and CDR2 FQGNSA. The V and J ends lost 6 bases and 4 bases respectively, with 15 bases between them. The CDR3 loop reads CASRSRVGGETQYF. The CDR3 nucleotides read TGTGCCAGCAGATCAAGAGTCGGGGGAGAGACCCAGTACTTC.

J is TRBJ2-7 and V is TRBV4-1; D remains ambiguous. V lost 4 bases, J lost 4 bases, and 14 bases lay in between. The CDR3 is made up of 14 amino acids. Germline V lookup: CDR1 MGHRA, CDR2 YSYEKL. CDR3 coding DNA: TGCGCCAGCAGCCCATACCGGACGGAATACGAGCAGTACTTC. This codes for CASSPYRTEYEQYF.

The chain couples TRBV11-1 to TRBJ2-7; the D is unclear. The germline gives CDR1 SGHAT, CDR2 FQDESV (reference sequence). CDR3 length equals 13 residues. The V and J ends lost 5 bases and 2 bases respectively, with 10 bases between them. The CDR3 here is CASSPLAAYEQYF. The CDR3, as DNA: TGTGCCAGCAGCCCACTGGCAGCCTACGAGCAGTACTTC.

The chain carries TRBV10-3 and TRBJ2-7, with D tentatively TRBD2 (6 bases). V dropped 10 bases and J dropped 2 bases, with 15 bases sitting between them. The germline CDR1 and CDR2 sequences are ENHRY and SYGVKD. The CDR3 runs to 13 residues. CDR3 coding DNA: TGTGCCAGTAGGGACTCCGGGACCTACGAGCAGTACTTC. This sequence encodes CASRDSGTYEQYF.

The CDR3 protein is CASSWQQTQYF. DNA of the CDR3: TGTGCCAGCAGCTGGCAACAGACCCAGTACTTC. V gene TRBV5-6 combines with J gene TRBJ2-5; D gene unclear. Deletions cut 3 bases from V and 6 bases from J, with 6 bases between. The CDR3 has 11 amino acids. Germline V gene lookup returns CDR1 SGHDT and CDR2 YYEEEE.

The V gene is TRBV2, the J gene TRBJ2-7; D possibly corresponds to TRBD1 (6 bases). In germline, CDR1 is SNHLY, CDR2 FYNNEI. The CDR3 is 13 residues long. V was cut by 5 bases and J by 0 bases, with 8 bases left in between. CDR3 amino acids: CASSTDSSYEQYF. DNA for the CDR3: TGTGCCAGCAGTACGGACAGCTCCTACGAGCAGTACTTC.

The chain joins TRBV11-2 to TRBJ2-1; TRBD2 might be the D (6 bases). This CDR3 contains 16 residues. The germline gives CDR1 SGHAT, CDR2 FQNNGV. The V and J ends lost 0 bases and 4 bases respectively, with 13 bases between them. As DNA, the CDR3 is TGTGCCAGCAGCTTAGATCCCCGGGGACTTTACAATGAGCAGTTCTTC. Protein: CASSLDPRGLYNEQFF. Full variable domain (remainder filled in from reference TRBV11-2 and TRBJ2-1): EAGVAQSPRYKIIEKRQSVAFWCNPISGHATLYWYQQILGQGPKLLIQFQNNGVVDDSQLPKDRFSAERLKGVDSTLKIQPAKLEDSAVYLCASSLDPRGLYNEQFFGPGTRLTVL.

Worth noting for this clone: Compared with germline, one end of the junction differs, possibly owing to a read error. The V call is TRBV7-3, the J call TRBJ2-7; 9 nucleotides agree with TRBD2. The germline CDR1 and CDR2 sequences are SGHTA and FQGTGA. The CDR3 has 15 amino acids. CDR3 sequence reads: CAGSFPVSGSSEQYF. The CDR3 DNA is TGTGCCGGCAGCTTCCCGGTTAGCGGGAGTAGCGAGCAGTACTTC.

The chain links TRBV27 to TRBJ2-7; 8 nucleotides match TRBD1. CDR3 length: 12 residues. From germline, CDR1 is MNHEY and CDR2 SMNVEV (reference sequence). The V gene end was trimmed by 6 bases and the J gene end by 6 bases; junction bases not matched to a gene: 4. CDR3 DNA: TGTGCCAGCAGCCGTCAGGGGGCCGAGCAGTACTTC. Its protein product is CASSRQGAEQYF.

Comments on this clone: It may be a read error: a sequence one base away is much more abundant. The rearrangement links TRBV7-9 to TRBJ1-1; D unresolved. This CDR3 comprises 12 residues. CDR1 is SEHNR and CDR2 is FQNEAQ in the germline V gene (reference sequence). Trimming removed 3 bases at V and 3 bases at J, with 5 bases between. The DNA of the CDR3 is TGTGCCAGCAGCTTCGGGCACACTGAAGCTTTCTTT. Residues: CASSFGHTEAFF. Full variable domain (missing parts from reference TRBV7-9 and TRBJ1-1): DTGVSQNPRHKITKRGQNVTFRCDPISEHNRLYWYRQTLGQGPEFLTYFQNEAQLEKSRLLSDRFSAERPKGSFSTLEIQRTEQGDSAMYLCASSFGHTEAFFGQGTRLTVV.

This sequence joins TRBV4-3 and TRBJ2-5, with D possibly matching TRBD1 (5 bases). Trimming took off 1 base at V and 3 bases at J, with 9 bases between the two ends. The CDR3 spans 14 residues. Germline V CDR1 and CDR2: LGHNA, YSLEER. CDR3 coding DNA: TGCGCCAGCAGCCAAGCAGGACATGAAGAGACCCAGTACTTC. Amino acid sequence: CASSQAGHEETQYF.

This clone has only one observation. V and J are TRBV19 and TRBJ1-2, with 8 positions matching TRBD1. Germline CDR1 LNHDA, CDR2 SQIVND (reference sequence). V was clipped by 8 bases and J by 6 bases; unmatched bases: 8. The CDR3 covers 13 residues. CDR3 DNA: TGTGCCAGTTCAGGGGGCGCGTCCCATGGCTACACCTTC. Its protein is CASSGGASHGYTF.

The chain employs TRBV7-3 and TRBJ2-1; 12 nucleotides agree with TRBD2. The junction had 4 bases not matched to a gene; V was cut back by 6 bases and J by 1 base. The germline gives CDR1 SGHTA, CDR2 FQGTGA. The CDR3 sequence is 16 residues long. The CDR3 DNA reads as TGTGCCAGCAGTAGACTAGCGGGGGCTTCCTACAATGAGCAGTTCTTC. It translates to CASSRLAGASYNEQFF. The full variable domain, its missing parts supplied by reference TRBV7-3 and TRBJ2-1, is GAGVSQTPSNKVTEKGKYVELRCDPISGHTALYWYRQSLGQGPEFLIYFQGTGAADDSGLPNDRFFAVRPEGSVSTLKIQRTERGDSAVYLCASSRLAGASYNEQFFGPGTRLTVL.

The chain has TRBV7-9 and TRBJ2-1, with TRBD1 matching 11 bases. The CDR3 sequence is 18 residues long. Losses at the gene ends were 1 base for V and 3 bases for J; bases not matched to a gene: 8. Per the germline V gene, CDR1 is SEHNR and CDR2 is FQNEAQ (reference sequence). The CDR3 DNA is TGTGCCAGCAGCTTAGGGGACAGGGGGTTGATGGGCTACAATGAGCAGTTCTTC. It encodes CASSLGDRGLMGYNEQFF.

The rearrangement links TRBV15 to TRBJ1-4, with 9 bases identical to TRBD1. This CDR3 has 13 residues. Germline V gives CDR1 LNHNV, CDR2 YYDKDF (reference sequence). Unmatched junction bases numbered 1, after V lost 5 bases and J lost 6 bases. CDR3 protein: CATSGDRDEKLFF. CDR3 nucleotides: TGTGCCACCAGCGGGGACAGGGATGAAAAACTGTTTTTT.

The chain has TRBV18 and TRBJ2-7, with D tentatively TRBD1 or TRBD2 (5 bases each). Germline CDR1 is KGHSH and CDR2 is LQKENI. The V end was cut by 1 base, the J end by 0 bases, with 7 bases between. The CDR3 spans 14 residues. CDR3 sequence: CASSPRGTSYEQYF. CDR3 bases: TGTGCCAGCTCACCACGAGGGACCTCCTACGAGCAGTACTTC.